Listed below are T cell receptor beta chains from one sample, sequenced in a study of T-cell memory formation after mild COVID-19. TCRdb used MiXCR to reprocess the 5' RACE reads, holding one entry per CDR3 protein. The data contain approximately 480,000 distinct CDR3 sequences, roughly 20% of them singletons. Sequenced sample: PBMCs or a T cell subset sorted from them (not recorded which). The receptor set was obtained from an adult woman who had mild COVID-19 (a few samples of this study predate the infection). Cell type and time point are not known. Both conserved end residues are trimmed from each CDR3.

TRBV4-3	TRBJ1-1	ASSQDLRQGAREAF
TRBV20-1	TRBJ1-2	SASAAHTQGYT
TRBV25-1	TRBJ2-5	ASSELGKTQY
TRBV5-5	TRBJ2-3	ASSTAVGITDTQY
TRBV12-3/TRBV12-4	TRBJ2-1	ASNLLTYPAGDSNEQF
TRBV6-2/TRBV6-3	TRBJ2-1	ASRSRTSATSYNEQF
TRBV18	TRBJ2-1	ASSPRTGRSYNEQF
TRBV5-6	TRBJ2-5	ASSLAAGREETQY
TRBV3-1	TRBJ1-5	ASSQAGGKGNQPQH
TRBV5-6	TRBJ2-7	ASSGLARSYEQY
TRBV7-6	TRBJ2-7	ASSFTTGGSYEQY
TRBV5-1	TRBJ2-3	ASSPGTSGRPDTQY
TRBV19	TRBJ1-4	ASSDRGGVSEKLF
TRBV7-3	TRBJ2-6	ASSLSMTGANVLT
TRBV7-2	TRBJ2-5	ASSPGTGGSQETQY
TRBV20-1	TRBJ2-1	SAASYYNEQF
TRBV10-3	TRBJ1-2	AISDPRDGTNYGYT
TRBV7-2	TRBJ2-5	ASSIPSGGAGETQY
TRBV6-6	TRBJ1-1	ASRIRQGIMSTEAF
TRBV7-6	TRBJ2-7	ASTPGGGGHEQY
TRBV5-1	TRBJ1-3	ASSVPTGGEKGNTIY
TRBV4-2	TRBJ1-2	ASSPSGTGGPYGYT
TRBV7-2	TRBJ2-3	ASSLLQINTQY
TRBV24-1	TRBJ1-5	ATRQGGGQPQH
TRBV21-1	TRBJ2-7	ASSPCGQGPYEQY
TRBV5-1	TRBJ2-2	ASSLPSGGHTGELF
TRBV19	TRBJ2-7	ASSMRDRATEQY
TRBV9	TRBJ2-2	ASSIASGGSGELF